This passage covers 24 T cell receptor beta chains from one sample sequenced in a study of T cell responses to AZD1222 COVID-19 vaccine. Only in-frame clones appear in the TCRdb table, and some are missing; sequencing was by immunoSEQ multiplex PCR. The repertoire holds more than 85,000 clones, with 88% as singletons. Sequences were derived from peripheral blood, sampled on day 0 of AZD1222 vaccination. The receptors stem from an adult in good health.

The chain carries TRBV2 and TRBJ1-5, with 8 positions matching TRBD1. Germline values: CDR1 SNHLY, CDR2 FYNNEI. Germline trimming cut 0 bases from V and 7 bases from J; bases unmatched to any gene: 8. The CDR3 has 16 residues. CDR3 in amino acids: CASSEAAGGLGQPQHF. The CDR3 DNA reads TGTGCCAGCAGTGAAGCTGCAGGGGGCTTGGGACAGCCCCAGCATTTT.

J is TRBJ2-7 and V is TRBV28, with unresolved D. Deletions cut 5 bases from V and 0 bases from J, with 5 bases between. This CDR3 region has 12 residues. Germline CDR1 and CDR2: MDHEN and SYDVKM. CDR3 nucleotides: TGTGCCAGCAGTGACCCCTCCTACGAGCAGTACTTC. Amino acids: CASSDPSYEQYF.

This chain uses TRBV7-3 with TRBJ2-2; D remains unclear. Germline lookup yields CDR1 SGHTA and CDR2 FQGTGA. V was pared by 6 bases and J by 6 bases, with 8 bases between. The CDR3 is 12 residues long. The CDR3 region is CASSFRPGELFF. The CDR3 region has the DNA TGTGCCAGCAGTTTCCGGCCCGGGGAGCTGTTTTTT.

The rearrangement joins TRBV19 to TRBJ2-2; D may be TRBD1 (6 bases). Germline V lookup: CDR1 LNHDA, CDR2 SQIVND (reference sequence). The CDR3 spans 15 residues. The ends were cut back, 4 bases at V and 5 bases at J, with 14 bases in the middle. The CDR3 coding sequence is TGTGCCAGTAGTACCGGACAGAGGGGTACCGGGGAGCTGTTTTTT. This gives the protein CASSTGQRGTGELFF.

Comment on this clone: Germline and junction disagree at one end, which may indicate a read error. The CDR3 DNA reads as TGTGCTAGCAGCCCCGGACTAGCGGGAGGGCGGAATGAGCAGTTCTTC. This translates into CASSPGLAGGRNEQFF. The chain is built from TRBV7-7 and TRBJ2-1; 15 bases fit TRBD2. Germline assignment: CDR1 SSHAT and CDR2 FNYEAQ (reference sequence). The CDR3 is 16 residues long.

The rearrangement joins TRBV18 to TRBJ2-2; D is perhaps TRBD1 (6 bases). Germline CDR1 KGHSH, CDR2 LQKENI. V was shortened by 2 bases and J by 6 bases, with 7 bases between the two germline ends. The CDR3 is made up of 13 amino acids. CDR3: CASSPDRSGELFF. The CDR3 nucleotides are TGTGCCAGCTCACCAGACAGGTCCGGGGAGCTGTTTTTT.

This chain links TRBV6-4 with TRBJ2-2; D call uncertain. The CDR3 runs to 12 residues. V lost 7 bases and J 3 bases, leaving 6 bases between the germline ends. Germline CDR1 reads MRHNA; CDR2 reads SNTAGT. CDR3 residues: CASKNYTGELFF. CDR3 sequence (DNA): TGTGCCAGCAAGAATTACACCGGGGAGCTGTTTTTT.

The chain is built from TRBV2 and TRBJ1-5, with a tentative D call TRBD1 (6 bases). This CDR3 has 14 residues. Trimming pared 6 bases from V and 5 bases from J, leaving 14 bases between. Germline-derived CDR1 and CDR2 are SNHLY and FYNNEI. The CDR3 region is CASSRGGRDQPQHF. The DNA of the CDR3 is TGTGCCAGCAGCCGAGGGGGGCGCGATCAGCCCCAGCATTTT.

The chain uses TRBV19 and TRBJ2-1, with 14 bases identical to TRBD2. CDR1 and CDR2 (germline): LNHDA, SQIVND (reference sequence). Trimming cost V 3 bases and J 4 bases; bases outside gene matches: 8. This CDR3 has 18 amino acids. The CDR3 sequence: CASSIGLAGGPFYNEQFF. In DNA form, the CDR3 reads TGTGCCAGTAGTATCGGACTAGCGGGAGGCCCGTTTTACAATGAGCAGTTCTTC.

The CDR3 nucleotides are TGCAGTGCTAGTACCCAGGGGAGGAATGAGCAGTTCTTC. It codes for CSASTQGRNEQFF. The genes are TRBV20-1 and TRBJ2-1; either TRBD1 or TRBD2 may supply D (6 bases each). The CDR3 is made up of 13 amino acids. The germline V gene encodes CDR1 DFQATT and CDR2 SNEGSKA (reference sequence). V lost 3 bases and J 7 bases, leaving 13 bases between the germline ends.

The V and J genes are TRBV28 and TRBJ1-2, with D uncertain. V lost 6 bases, J lost 8 bases, and 10 bases lay in between. The CDR3 has 11 amino acids. The germline V gene has CDR1 MDHEN and CDR2 SYDVKM. CDR3 sequence (DNA): TGTGCCAGCAGCAAACAGTGGGGCTACACCTTC. Translating gives CASSKQWGYTF.

Written as DNA, the CDR3 is TGCAGCGTCGTGGAATGGGGTACATCTTTCTACAATGAGCAGTTCTTC. Amino acids: CSVVEWGTSFYNEQFF. This chain joins TRBV29-1 and TRBJ2-1; D is unresolved. The germline CDR1 and CDR2 sequences are SQVTM and ANQGSEA. With 6 bases removed from V and 3 bases from J, the gap between germline ends came to 21 bases. CDR3 length: 16 amino acids.

The chain uses TRBV11-1 and TRBJ2-2; no reliable D call. The length of the CDR3 is 13 residues. The germline V and J ends were trimmed by 3 bases and 4 bases, with 6 bases remaining between them. Germline values: CDR1 SGHAT, CDR2 FQDESV (reference sequence). In DNA form, the CDR3 reads TGTGCCAGCAGCTTTCGGCTCACCGGGGAGCTGTTTTTT. It specifies CASSFRLTGELFF.

This chain links TRBV7-8 with TRBJ2-7; 8 nucleotides agree with TRBD1. V lost 4 bases and J lost 4; bases outside the gene matches: 9. The germline V gene encodes CDR1 SGHVS and CDR2 FQNEAQ. CDR3 size: 15 residues. The CDR3 is CASSWDDRGVYEQYF. CDR3 bases: TGTGCCAGCAGCTGGGATGACAGGGGTGTATACGAGCAGTACTTC.

V usage is TRBV7-9 and J usage is TRBJ2-5; D remains unclear. The length of the CDR3 is 9 residues. Germline assignment: CDR1 SEHNR and CDR2 FQNEAQ (reference sequence). Trimming took off 8 bases at V and 2 bases at J, with 0 bases between the two ends. CDR3 loop: CASQETQYF. The DNA for the CDR3 is TGTGCCAGCCAAGAGACCCAGTACTTC.

The CDR3 sequence is CATSDSQGANEKLFF. The CDR3 DNA is TGTGCCACCAGTGACTCACAGGGAGCTAATGAAAAACTGTTTTTT. This chain connects TRBV24-1 to TRBJ1-4; weak D call: TRBD1 (6 bases). The CDR3 is 15 amino acids. The germline gives CDR1 KGHDR, CDR2 SFDVKD. Trimming pared 4 bases from V and 3 bases from J, leaving 11 bases between.

This rearrangement joins TRBV7-9 to TRBJ2-1; 11 nucleotides align to TRBD2. V lost 5 bases, J lost 5 bases, and 17 bases stayed unmatched. There are 19 residues in the CDR3. CDR1 and CDR2 (germline): SEHNR, FQNEAQ (reference sequence). The chain's CDR3 is CASSPLGGPSGRNNNEQFF. The CDR3 DNA reads TGTGCCAGCAGCCCTTTAGGCGGTCCTAGCGGGAGGAATAACAATGAGCAGTTCTTC.

This chain uses TRBV7-2 with TRBJ2-7; unclear D gene. V lost 1 base to trimming and J lost 0 bases, with 10 bases between them. The CDR3 spans 15 residues. CDR1 SGHTA and CDR2 FQGNSA come from the germline V gene. In DNA form, the CDR3 reads TGTGCCAGCAGCTTAGGGCAGGCGAGCTCCTACGAGCAGTACTTC. This translates into CASSLGQASSYEQYF.

The chain couples TRBV29-1 to TRBJ1-4; D is possibly TRBD1 (6 bases). Germline V gene lookup returns CDR1 SQVTM and CDR2 ANQGSEA. This CDR3 region has 16 residues. V was pared by 6 bases and J by 5 bases, with 22 bases between. The CDR3 spells CSVSPDSVLGNEKLFF. The CDR3 nucleotides are TGCAGCGTGAGCCCGGACAGCGTCTTGGGGAATGAAAAACTGTTTTTT.

The chain recombines TRBV19 with TRBJ2-7; D might be TRBD1 (5 bases). Germline V gives CDR1 LNHDA, CDR2 SQIVND (reference sequence). Trimming cost V 8 bases and J 6 bases, with 14 bases left between them. The CDR3 covers 12 residues. DNA of the CDR3: TGTGCCAGTTCCGTCGAAGGGGTCGAGCAGTACTTC. Translated, it gives CASSVEGVEQYF.

V gene TRBV27 combines with J gene TRBJ2-3; 7 bases line up with TRBD2. Germline loops: CDR1 MNHEY, CDR2 SMNVEV (reference sequence). V lost 10 bases, J lost 1 base, and 11 bases stayed unmatched. This CDR3 is built from 15 residues. The CDR3 DNA sequence: TGTGCCACCCAGACTAGCTTTAAACGCACAGATACGCAGTATTTT. Its translation: CATQTSFKRTDTQYF.

This chain links TRBV6-1 with TRBJ2-1; 7 bases align to TRBD2. V gave up 5 bases and J gave up 6 bases; unmatched junction bases: 4. Germline CDR1 reads MNHNS; CDR2 reads SASEGT. This CDR3 contains 13 residues. DNA of the CDR3: TGTGCCAGCAGTAGCGGGATGGTCAATGAGCAGTTCTTC. This gives the protein CASSSGMVNEQFF.

This rearrangement joins TRBV19 to TRBJ2-5; weak D call: TRBD2 (6 bases). The CDR3 totals 15 residues. Deletions cut 1 base from V and 5 bases from J, with 14 bases between. Germline assignment: CDR1 LNHDA and CDR2 SQIVND (reference sequence). DNA of the CDR3: TGTGCCAGTAGTATAGGGAAGGGACTCCTGGAGACCCAGTACTTC. This gives the protein CASSIGKGLLETQYF.

The count of this clone is one. This sequence joins TRBV5-4 and TRBJ2-7, with D possibly being TRBD2 (6 bases). Looked up from germline, CDR1 is SGHNT and CDR2 is YYREEE (reference sequence). Trimming removed 0 bases from V and 5 bases from J, with 15 bases in between. The CDR3 length is 15 residues. CDR3 in amino acids: CASSLGRGVGHEQYF. CDR3 coding DNA: TGTGCCAGCAGCTTGGGGAGGGGCGTGGGCCACGAGCAGTACTTC.